This passage covers 30 T cell receptor beta chains from one sample sequenced in a study of vaccination effects on CD4 cells after COVID-19. No antigen has been identified for these receptors. With the ViraFEST assay, the study expanded antigen-specific CD4+ T cells using viral peptide pools, then sequenced them. Following culture for roughly 10 days, CD4+ T cells were isolated. People in the vaccine group had not been infected with SARS-CoV-2 before, and their nucleocapsid antibodies were negative. Only in-frame clones appear in the TCRdb table, and some are missing; sequencing was by immunoSEQ multiplex PCR. The sample yields roughly 45,000 clones, around three quarters seen once. The source material was CD4+ T cells from PBMCs cultured with SARS-CoV-2 spike peptides, sampled before COVID-19 vaccination. Source of these receptors: a human donor who received a COVID-19 vaccine.

The J gene is TRBJ2-5, the V gene TRBV4-1; the match to TRBD2 covers 10 bases. Per the germline V gene, CDR1 is MGHRA and CDR2 is YSYEKL. CDR3 length: 16 residues. J was trimmed by 0 bases and V by 4 bases; bases with no gene match: 5. For the CDR3, the DNA is TGCGCCAGCAGCCTCGGAGCGGGGGGGAACCAAGAGACCCAGTACTTC. Residues: CASSLGAGGNQETQYF.

The J gene is TRBJ2-2, the V gene TRBV10-1; D might be TRBD2 (6 bases). CDR1 and CDR2 (germline): WNHNN, SYGVQD (reference sequence). The CDR3 extends over 16 amino acids. V lost 0 bases, J lost 1 base, and 9 bases lay in between. Here the CDR3 DNA reads TGCGCCAGCAGTGAGTCCCGGGGAGGGAACACCGGGGAGCTGTTTTTT. Translating gives CASSESRGGNTGELFF.

This clone was recorded only once. This chain links TRBV3-1 (or the pseudogene TRBV3-2) with TRBJ1-5; D perhaps matches TRBD1 (6 bases). The ends were cut back, 1 base at V and 7 bases at J, with 14 bases in the middle. This CDR3 comprises 15 residues. Looked up from germline, CDR1 is LGHDT and CDR2 is YNNKEL (reference sequence). The CDR3 is CASSQGRGIYQPQHF. The CDR3, as DNA: TGTGCCAGCAGCCAAGGCAGGGGAATTTACCAGCCCCAGCATTTT.

V and J are TRBV7-2 and TRBJ2-5, with 8 positions matching TRBD1. Germline CDR1 and CDR2: SGHTA and FQGNSA. The CDR3 extends over 17 amino acids. V lost 4 bases to trimming and J lost 2 bases; unmatched junction nucleotides: 12. The CDR3 reads CASSSPVQGARQETQYF. CDR3 coding DNA: TGTGCCAGCAGCTCCCCAGTGCAGGGGGCGCGTCAAGAGACCCAGTACTTC. Combining the CDR3 with reference TRBV7-2 and TRBJ2-5 gives the whole variable domain GAGVSQSPSNKVTEKGKDVELRCDPISGHTALYWYRQSLGQGLEFLIYFQGNSAPDKSGLPSDRFSAERTGGSVSTLTIQRTQQEDSAVYLCASSSPVQGARQETQYFGPGTRLLVL.

The rearrangement uses TRBV18 and TRBJ1-5; D remains ambiguous. V was shortened by 2 bases and J by 2 bases, with 7 bases between the two germline ends. The CDR3 length is 14 residues. The germline V gene has CDR1 KGHSH and CDR2 LQKENI. The CDR3 DNA reads as TGTGCCAGCTCACCAAGAGATGGCAATCAGCCCCAGCATTTT. Its protein is CASSPRDGNQPQHF.

J is TRBJ1-2 and V is TRBV4-1; 12 positions match TRBD1. CDR3 size: 15 residues. Germline V gene sequence: CDR1 MGHRA, CDR2 YSYEKL. Trimming at V came to 3 bases and at J to 7 bases, leaving 6 bases not matched to a gene. The CDR3: CASSHQGTGGFGYTF. The CDR3 bases are TGCGCCAGCAGCCATCAAGGGACAGGGGGCTTTGGCTACACCTTC.

V usage is TRBV19 and J usage is TRBJ1-1; 9 nucleotides agree with TRBD1. Per germline, CDR1 LNHDA and CDR2 SQIVND (reference sequence). This CDR3 is 15 amino acids long. The V segment lost 4 bases and the J segment 1 base; nucleotides outside the gene matches: 4. The CDR3, as DNA: TGTGCCAGTAGTAATAGGGGACAGGGGAACACTGAAGCTTTCTTT. Translating it yields CASSNRGQGNTEAFF.

This clone was recorded only once. The V and J genes are TRBV18 and TRBJ1-4; 7 positions agree with TRBD1. The CDR3 is 14 residues long. Trimming took 6 bases from V and 7 from J; bases not matched to a gene: 8. Germline CDR1 and CDR2: KGHSH and LQKENI. In DNA form, the CDR3 reads TGTGCCAGCTCTCTTATCGGACAGGCTGAAAAACTGTTTTTT. Translation: CASSLIGQAEKLFF.

The J gene is TRBJ1-6, the V gene TRBV24-1, with 9 bases fitting TRBD1. V shed 5 bases, J shed 9 bases, and the junction held 19 bases outside the gene matches. Germline CDR1 is KGHDR and CDR2 is SFDVKD. CDR3 size: 19 residues. The CDR3 sequence: CATSARGGDRELEGSPLHF. In DNA, the CDR3 is TGTGCCACCAGTGCGCGGGGGGGGGACAGGGAATTAGAGGGTTCACCCCTCCACTTT.

J is TRBJ2-1 and V is TRBV11-1; the D call may be TRBD1 or TRBD2 (5 bases each). There are 16 residues in the CDR3. CDR1 is SGHAT and CDR2 is FQDESV in the germline V gene (reference sequence). The ends were cut back, 4 bases at V and 4 bases at J, with 17 bases in the middle. The CDR3 bases are TGTGCCAGCAGCTCTAAGGACAACCGAGGGTACAATGAGCAGTTCTTC. As protein: CASSSKDNRGYNEQFF.

V usage is TRBV5-6 and J usage is TRBJ2-3, with 10 bases aligning to TRBD2. Per the germline V gene, CDR1 is SGHDT and CDR2 is YYEEEE. V dropped 10 bases and J dropped 4; count of bases not matched to a gene: 9. This CDR3 is built from 14 residues. As DNA, the CDR3 is TGTGCCTACAAAGCGGGGGGGCCGTCAGATACGCAGTATTTT. It is translated as CAYKAGGPSDTQYF.

The V and J genes are TRBV24-1 and TRBJ2-5, with D unresolved. CDR1 is KGHDR, CDR2 SFDVKD, per germline. The CDR3 contains 15 residues. The V gene lost 2 bases and the J gene lost 5 bases, with 14 bases spanning the gap. This chain's CDR3 is CATSDYADALETQYF. The CDR3 coding sequence is TGTGCCACCAGTGATTACGCTGACGCCTTGGAGACCCAGTACTTC.

Concerning this clone: This sample includes further DNA sequences coding for the same CDR3. The V call is TRBV5-1, the J call TRBJ2-2; no clear D. Germline V gives CDR1 SGHRS, CDR2 YFSETQ. Trimming removed 1 base from V and 4 bases from J, with 8 bases in between. The CDR3 is 14 residues long. The CDR3 DNA follows: TGCGCCAGCAGCTTGATGTCATCCACCGGGGAGCTGTTTTTT. This codes for CASSLMSSTGELFF.

The V gene is TRBV7-9, the J gene TRBJ1-5; 9 positions agree with TRBD1. V gave up 5 bases and J gave up 9 bases; unmatched junction bases: 8. CDR1 and CDR2 from the germline V gene are SEHNR and FQNEAQ (reference sequence). CDR3 length equals 14 residues. This CDR3 is CASSPPGQGVPQHF. As DNA, the CDR3 is TGTGCCAGCAGCCCACCGGGACAGGGAGTGCCCCAGCATTTT.

This clone has a single count. CDR3 region: CASSLYKRGGADTQYF. DNA for the CDR3: TGCGCCAGCAGCTTGTATAAAAGGGGCGGCGCAGATACGCAGTATTTT. The V and J genes are TRBV5-1 and TRBJ2-3; TRBD1 might be the D (5 bases). This CDR3 contains 16 residues. The germline V and J ends were trimmed by 1 base and 4 bases, with 16 bases remaining between them. Looked up from germline, CDR1 is SGHRS and CDR2 is YFSETQ.

V gene TRBV24-1 combines with J gene TRBJ1-5; D is perhaps TRBD1 (5 bases). In germline, CDR1 is KGHDR, CDR2 SFDVKD. The V end was cut by 3 bases, the J end by 7 bases, with 12 bases between. CDR3 length equals 14 residues. For the CDR3, the DNA is TGTGCCACCAGTGATCCCAGGGACCTCCAGCCCCAGCATTTT. Amino acids: CATSDPRDLQPQHF.

This chain links TRBV6-5 with TRBJ1-3, with a weak D call TRBD1 (6 bases). CDR3 size: 14 residues. From germline, CDR1 is MNHEY and CDR2 SVGAGI. Trimming took 2 bases from V and 4 from J, leaving 9 bases between them. In DNA form, the CDR3 reads TGTGCCAGCAGTTACCGCGACAGGGGAAACACCATATATTTT. Translating gives CASSYRDRGNTIYF.

The V and J genes are TRBV2 and TRBJ2-7; TRBD1 aligns across 8 bases. Germline CDR1 SNHLY, CDR2 FYNNEI. Trimming at V came to 7 bases and at J to 5 bases, leaving 4 bases not matched to a gene. The CDR3 length is 12 residues. The CDR3 is CASNQGADEQYV. CDR3 bases: TGTGCCAGCAACCAGGGGGCCGACGAGCAGTACGTC.

This clone was observed a handful of times. J is TRBJ2-7 and V is TRBV5-1, with D possibly being TRBD2 (6 bases). CDR1 is SGHRS and CDR2 is YFSETQ in the germline V gene. This CDR3 has 14 amino acids. V was cut by 4 bases and J by 1 base, with 12 bases left in between. DNA for the CDR3: TGCGCCAGCAGCCCCACTAGCCCTTCCTACGAGCAGTACGTC. Translating it yields CASSPTSPSYEQYV.

The chain couples TRBV19 to TRBJ1-2; D ambiguous. Germline CDR1 LNHDA, CDR2 SQIVND (reference sequence). V gave up 5 bases and J gave up 8 bases, with 18 bases separating them. This CDR3 is built from 14 residues. The CDR3 DNA reads as TGTGCCAGTAGTCTCCAGCCCACGCTGGGGGGCTACACCTTC. Encoded protein: CASSLQPTLGGYTF.

The V gene is TRBV27, the J gene TRBJ2-5, with D unresolved. V dropped 4 bases and J dropped 1 base, with 4 bases sitting between them. This CDR3 has 12 residues. The germline CDR1 and CDR2 sequences are MNHEY and SMNVEV (reference sequence). The DNA of the CDR3 is TGTGCCAGCAGTTCGGCCCAAGAGACCCAGTACTTC. Encoded protein: CASSSAQETQYF.

The chain recombines TRBV7-2 with TRBJ1-2, with a tentative D call TRBD1 (6 bases). The CDR3 consists of 15 residues. V shed 1 base and J shed 4 bases, with 13 bases lying between them. The germline CDR1 and CDR2 sequences are SGHTA and FQGNSA. CDR3 in amino acids: CASSLGAGEIYGYTF. Written as DNA, the CDR3 is TGTGCCAGCAGCTTAGGGGCAGGGGAAATCTATGGCTACACCTTC.

The rearrangement uses TRBV20-1 and TRBJ2-3; D gene ambiguous. V was clipped by 1 base and J by 4 bases, with 3 bases between them. CDR1 is DFQATT and CDR2 is SNEGSKA in the germline V gene (reference sequence). CDR3 length equals 11 residues. The CDR3 DNA sequence: TGCAGTGCTAGAGTGGCAGATACGCAGTATTTT. This encodes CSARVADTQYF.

The V gene is TRBV9, the J gene TRBJ1-3; D is undetermined. The germline CDR1 and CDR2 sequences are SGDLS and YYNGEE. The V gene lost 2 bases and the J gene lost 0 bases, with 12 bases spanning the gap. This CDR3 has 16 residues. The CDR3 protein is CASSVDGFNSGNTIYF. The CDR3 DNA reads as TGTGCCAGCAGCGTGGACGGGTTTAACTCTGGAAACACCATATATTTT.

This chain connects TRBV6-5 to TRBJ1-2; D is possibly TRBD1 (5 bases). CDR3 length equals 14 residues. The germline V gene has CDR1 MNHEY and CDR2 SVGAGI. Trimming removed 0 bases from V and 7 bases from J, with 12 bases in between. The CDR3 DNA sequence: TGTGCCAGCAGTTACTCGACAACAGGAGGTGGCTACACCTTC. The encoded protein is CASSYSTTGGGYTF.

The genes are TRBV11-3 and TRBJ2-3; 8 nucleotides agree with TRBD2. Germline V CDR1 and CDR2: SGHNT, YENEEA. V lost 5 bases and J lost 9; bases outside the gene matches: 4. The CDR3 length is 12 residues. CDR3 sequence: CASSPRGGTQYF. The CDR3 nucleotides are TGTGCCAGCAGCCCACGGGGGGGCACGCAGTATTTT.

The V gene is TRBV21-1, the J gene TRBJ2-7. TRBV21-1 counts as a pseudogene. The CDR3 consists of 16 residues. The CDR3 sequence is CASSCLETSSSYEQYV. In nucleotides, the CDR3 is TGTGCCAGCAGCTGTCTTGAGACCTCCAGCTCCTACGAGCAGTACGTC.

This clone was detected a few times. This sequence joins TRBV2 and TRBJ2-7, with TRBD1 identical over 11 bases. This CDR3 is built from 12 residues. Germline V gives CDR1 SNHLY, CDR2 FYNNEI. After removal of 8 bases from V and 6 bases from J, the junction contained 3 bases not matched to a gene. CDR3 region: CASQDRGLEQYV. The CDR3 DNA is TGTGCCAGCCAGGACAGGGGGCTCGAGCAGTACGTC.

The DNA for the CDR3 is TGTGCCAGCAGTATCATTGGGGAGCAGTACGTC. Translated, it gives CASSIIGEQYV. The chain is built from TRBV6-4 and TRBJ2-7; D is unresolved. The CDR3 extends over 11 amino acids. With 5 bases removed from V and 7 bases from J, the gap between germline ends came to 9 bases. Germline loops: CDR1 MRHNA, CDR2 SNTAGT.

The CDR3 DNA is TGTGCCAGCAGCCTCGGGGGGTCTAATTCACCCCTCCACTTT. Amino acids: CASSLGGSNSPLHF. The chain uses TRBV9 and TRBJ1-6, with TRBD1 as a possible D gene (5 bases). Trimming removed 4 bases at V and 6 bases at J, with 11 bases between. This CDR3 is 14 amino acids long. Germline lookup yields CDR1 SGDLS and CDR2 YYNGEE.